These 21 T cell receptor beta chains originate from one sample sequenced in a study of technical replicates of blood from a handful of donors. The protocol was immunoSEQ multiplex PCR, while the TCRdb copy is restricted to in-frame clones and leaves out a portion. The repertoire consists of 80,000 or so clones, with approximately 98% occurring once and the leading ten covering over 0.2%. The sequencing sample was made of T cells isolated from PBMCs. Source of these receptors: a human donor in good health.

The V gene is TRBV5-4, the J gene TRBJ2-1, with D hard to call. The germline V gene encodes CDR1 SGHNT and CDR2 YYREEE (reference sequence). This CDR3 comprises 12 residues. V was shortened by 5 bases and J by 8 bases, with 11 bases between the two germline ends. The CDR3 loop is CASRARNDEQFF. DNA of the CDR3: TGTGCCAGCAGGGCTAGGAATGATGAGCAGTTCTTC. Full variable domain (rest looked up from reference TRBV5-4 and TRBJ2-1): ETGVTQSPTHLIKTRGQQVTLRCSSQSGHNTVSWYQQALGQGPQFIFQYYREEENGRGNFPPRFSGLQFPNYSSELNVNALELDDSALYLCASRARNDEQFFGPGTRLTVL.

This chain links TRBV19 with TRBJ1-2; the match to TRBD1 covers 9 bases. This CDR3 contains 14 residues. The germline CDR1 and CDR2 sequences are LNHDA and SQIVND (reference sequence). V gave up 7 bases and J gave up 6 bases; unmatched junction bases: 9. The chain's CDR3 is CASTTDRDRDGYTF. The CDR3 coding sequence is TGTGCCAGTACCACAGACCGGGACAGGGATGGCTACACCTTC.

V and J are TRBV11-2 and TRBJ2-1; 9 nucleotides match TRBD2. V lost 5 bases to trimming and J lost 5 bases; unmatched junction nucleotides: 7. Per the germline V gene, CDR1 is SGHAT and CDR2 is FQNNGV. This CDR3 has 15 residues. The CDR3, as DNA: TGTGCCAGCAGCCCGGGACTAGCCCAACACAATGAGCAGTTCTTC. As protein: CASSPGLAQHNEQFF.

The V call is TRBV28, the J call TRBJ2-2; 8 bases agree with TRBD1. V dropped 5 bases and J dropped 0; count of bases not matched to a gene: 8. This CDR3 is 17 amino acids long. Germline CDR1 reads MDHEN; CDR2 reads SYDVKM. The chain's CDR3 is CASSQLGQGPNTGELFF. CDR3 coding DNA: TGTGCCAGCAGTCAGTTAGGACAGGGACCGAACACCGGGGAGCTGTTTTTT.

The J gene is TRBJ1-1, the V gene TRBV5-8; D is possibly TRBD1 (6 bases). This CDR3 has 15 amino acids. Trimming pared 4 bases from V and 4 bases from J, leaving 17 bases between. Germline assignment: CDR1 SGHTS and CDR2 YDEGEE. DNA of the CDR3: TGTGCCAGCAGCCTAGTTCCGGGAGGGGGCACTGAAGCTTTCTTT. The encoded protein is CASSLVPGGGTEAFF.

The rearrangement joins TRBV2 to TRBJ2-1, with 8 bases lining up with TRBD2. V lost 9 bases to trimming and J lost 2 bases; unmatched junction nucleotides: 6. CDR1 and CDR2 (germline): SNHLY, FYNNEI. The CDR3 is made up of 14 amino acids. The CDR3 nucleotides read TGTGCCAGTACTACTAGCGGACCCTACAATGAGCAGTTCTTC. Translated: CASTTSGPYNEQFF.

The chain couples TRBV18 to TRBJ2-1; the match to TRBD2 covers 8 bases. CDR1 and CDR2 from the germline V gene are KGHSH and LQKENI. V lost 6 bases and J lost 9; bases outside the gene matches: 16. The CDR3 is 16 amino acids. CDR3 sequence (DNA): TGTGCCAGCTCCCTAGTCCCCACGGGAGGGCCGGGTGAGCAGTTCTTC. As protein: CASSLVPTGGPGEQFF.

The chain recombines TRBV2 with TRBJ1-5; D unresolved. Germline CDR1 and CDR2: SNHLY and FYNNEI. V was pared by 10 bases and J by 4 bases, with 14 bases between. The CDR3 is made up of 13 amino acids. The CDR3 loop reads CATDRDKNQPQHF. For the CDR3, the DNA is TGTGCCACCGACCGAGACAAGAATCAGCCCCAGCATTTT.

V and J are TRBV2 and TRBJ2-3, with 9 bases aligning to TRBD2. CDR3 length: 14 residues. The junction had 4 bases not matched to a gene; V was cut back by 6 bases and J by 3 bases. In germline, CDR1 is SNHLY, CDR2 FYNNEI. The CDR3 bases are TGTGCCAGCAGGGGCGGGAGGGAGACAGATACGCAGTATTTT. Protein: CASRGGRETDTQYF.

The chain uses TRBV29-1 and TRBJ1-2, with a possible D match to TRBD1 (5 bases). This CDR3 has 12 amino acids. The germline V and J ends were trimmed by 1 base and 8 bases, with 11 bases remaining between them. Germline V gene lookup returns CDR1 SQVTM and CDR2 ANQGSEA. DNA of the CDR3: TGCAGCGTTGAAGTTGGGGCGCCGGGCTACACCTTC. It yields the protein CSVEVGAPGYTF.

J is TRBJ2-1 and V is TRBV11-2; 8 bases match TRBD2. The CDR3 covers 15 residues. Germline CDR1 and CDR2: SGHAT and FQNNGV. The V gene end was trimmed by 2 bases and the J gene end by 9 bases; junction bases not matched to a gene: 9. The CDR3 DNA reads as TGTGCCAGCAGCTTATTCTCGCGGGAGGTTCTTGAGCAGTTCTTC. Translation gives CASSLFSREVLEQFF.

CDR3 DNA: TGTGCCAGCAGTCTCGATGAGCAGTTCTTC. Protein: CASSLDEQFF. V usage is TRBV6-1 and J usage is TRBJ2-1; D not resolved. The germline gives CDR1 MNHNS, CDR2 SASEGT. V lost 5 bases and J 8 bases, leaving 4 bases between the germline ends. The CDR3 length is 10 residues.

The CDR3 loop is CATSRDQQNYGYTF. Written as DNA, the CDR3 is TGTGCCACCAGCAGAGATCAACAGAACTATGGCTACACCTTC. The gene calls are TRBV15 and TRBJ1-2; D not certain. The germline V gene has CDR1 LNHNV and CDR2 YYDKDF (reference sequence). Trimming took 0 bases from V and 2 from J, leaving 7 bases between them. The CDR3 is 14 residues long.

The chain has TRBV16 and TRBJ2-3; 9 bases align to TRBD1. Germline V gives CDR1 KGHSY, CDR2 FQNENV. With 4 bases clipped from V and 3 bases from J, the junction kept 8 bases outside the gene matches. The CDR3 is made up of 16 amino acids. CDR3 protein: CASSPVGQGFTDTQYF. The CDR3 nucleotides read TGTGCCAGCAGCCCCGTAGGACAGGGGTTTACAGATACGCAGTATTTT.

The chain joins TRBV27 to TRBJ2-1, with 11 positions matching TRBD2. Losses at the gene ends were 8 bases for V and 8 bases for J; bases not matched to a gene: 8. Germline values: CDR1 MNHEY, CDR2 SMNVEV (reference sequence). This CDR3 is built from 14 residues. The CDR3 bases are TGTGCCAGCGGAATAGCGGGAGGGAACGATGAGCAGTTCTTC. This gives the protein CASGIAGGNDEQFF.

The chain combines TRBV6-1 with TRBJ1-1; D unclear. The CDR3 is 13 amino acids. CDR1 and CDR2 (germline): MNHNS, SASEGT. V shed 2 bases and J shed 1 base, with 5 bases lying between them. The CDR3 reads CASSENGNTEAFF. The CDR3, as DNA: TGTGCCAGCAGTGAAAACGGGAACACTGAAGCTTTCTTT.

The rearrangement joins TRBV6-5 to TRBJ1-1, with D uncertain. V lost 10 bases and J lost 4, with 10 bases in between. CDR3 length: 11 residues. From germline, CDR1 is MNHEY and CDR2 SVGAGI. CDR3 loop: CATAAGTEAFF. CDR3 coding DNA: TGTGCCACTGCGGCGGGCACTGAAGCTTTCTTT.

For the CDR3, the DNA is TGCAGCGTTGTGCAGTTTCTTGGAGGTTCCAATGGCTACACCTTC. Encoded protein: CSVVQFLGGSNGYTF. This chain links TRBV29-1 with TRBJ1-2; D gene unclear. Trimming removed 4 bases at V and 6 bases at J, with 21 bases between. The CDR3 loop spans 15 amino acids. Germline assignment: CDR1 SQVTM and CDR2 ANQGSEA.

V gene TRBV7-8 combines with J gene TRBJ1-4; D possibly corresponds to TRBD1 (6 bases). V was pared by 5 bases and J by 3 bases, with 13 bases between. The CDR3 consists of 15 residues. Germline V gives CDR1 SGHVS, CDR2 FQNEAQ. This chain's CDR3 is CASSRGGPANEKLFF. DNA of the CDR3: TGTGCCAGCAGCCGGGGGGGGCCAGCTAATGAAAAACTGTTTTTT. Variable domain in full (rest from reference TRBV7-8 and TRBJ1-4): GAGVSQSPRYKVAKRGQDVALRCDPISGHVSLFWYQQALGQGPEFLTYFQNEAQLDKSGLPSDRFFAERPEGSVSTLKIQRTQQEDSAVYLCASSRGGPANEKLFFGSGTQLSVL.

This clone was seen a single time. The chain is built from TRBV7-2 and TRBJ2-3; 10 bases map to TRBD2. After removal of 7 bases from V and 4 bases from J, the junction contained 8 bases not matched to a gene. The germline gives CDR1 SGHTA, CDR2 FQGNSA. This CDR3 region has 15 residues. The CDR3 protein is CASKESGRGADTQYF. The CDR3 bases are TGTGCCAGCAAAGAGAGCGGGAGGGGGGCAGATACGCAGTATTTT.

The chain is built from TRBV6-1 and TRBJ2-3; 10 nucleotides line up with TRBD2. Germline V CDR1 and CDR2: MNHNS, SASEGT. The CDR3 extends over 15 amino acids. V lost 5 bases and J lost 2; bases outside the gene matches: 4. The CDR3 sequence: CASSIAGGLTDTQYF. The CDR3 DNA reads as TGTGCCAGCAGTATAGCGGGAGGCCTCACAGATACGCAGTATTTT.